These T cell receptor beta chains were read from a single sample in a study of cytomegalovirus exposure and HLA in healthy donors. Clones were read by immunoSEQ multiplex PCR, and TCRdb kept only the in-frame ones, dropping some. The sample lists approximately 90,000 clones; about 96% were seen once. The sample was PBMCs. These TCRs come from a man younger than 35 in good health and CMV-seronegative. The CDR3 runs from the conserved cysteine through the conserved F or W. The order of the fields is V gene, clone size, D gene, J gene, CDR3 protein, CDR3 DNA. A D gene is named only where the DNA matches it firmly. Expanded clones get a size class; other rows say once, few or many, or leave the size out.

TRBV6-1	.	.	TRBJ2-7	CASSGFRVPGGYEQYF	TGTGCCAGCAGTGGATTCAGGGTTCCCGGAGGGTACGAGCAGTACTTC
TRBV4-3	.	TRBD2	TRBJ2-5	CASSLLWTSGQETQYF	TGCGCCAGCAGCCTACTTTGGACTAGCGGACAAGAGACCCAGTACTTC
TRBV5-5	once	TRBD1	TRBJ1-4	CASSLGTADNEKLFF	TGTGCCAGCAGCCTGGGGACAGCCGATAATGAAAAACTGTTTTTT
TRBV10-1	.	TRBD2	TRBJ2-1	CASSGGGGSYNEQFF	TGCGCCAGCAGTGGAGGCGGGGGCTCCTACAATGAGCAGTTCTTC
TRBV5-8	.	.	TRBJ1-1	CASRSFQGPLGNTEAFF	TGTGCCAGCAGATCATTCCAGGGTCCCCTGGGGAACACTGAAGCTTTCTTT
TRBV30	.	.	TRBJ1-1	CAWNQGMNTEAFF	TGTGCCTGGAATCAGGGCATGAACACTGAAGCTTTCTTT
TRBV15	.	.	TRBJ1-2	CATSRLTPGYGYTF	TGTGCCACCAGCAGACTTACACCGGGCTATGGCTACACCTTC
TRBV21-1	.	.	TRBJ1-2	CASTRQGNRYGYTF	TGTGCCAGCACCAGACAGGGAAATCGCTATGGCTACACCTTC
TRBV19	.	.	TRBJ2-7	CASSIGVGEYEQYF	TGTGCCAGTAGTATAGGAGTGGGCGAATACGAGCAGTACTTC
TRBV15	.	TRBD1	TRBJ2-3	CATSRDGQGASDTQYF	TGTGCCACCAGCAGAGATGGGCAGGGGGCGTCTGATACGCAGTATTTT
TRBV11-3	.	.	TRBJ2-5	CASSSYKAGWQETQYF	TGTGCCAGCAGCTCCTACAAGGCCGGGTGGCAAGAGACCCAGTACTTC
TRBV19	once	.	TRBJ1-1	CASSNRAPLEAFF	TGTGCCAGTAGTAACAGGGCCCCACTCGAAGCTTTCTTT
TRBV5-1	.	.	TRBJ2-6	CASSLPENSGANVLTF	TGCGCCAGCAGCTTGCCCGAGAACTCTGGGGCCAACGTCCTGACTTTC
TRBV5-1	once	TRBD1	TRBJ1-4	CASSRQGDGEKLFF	TGCGCCAGCAGCCGACAGGGGGACGGTGAAAAACTGTTTTTT
TRBV7-2	.	TRBD1	TRBJ1-2	CASSSRTGGLGYTF	TGTGCCAGCAGCTCAAGGACAGGGGGCCTTGGCTACACCTTC
TRBV9	once	.	TRBJ2-2	CASSPTSSLPNTGELFF	TGTGCCAGCAGCCCTACGTCTAGCTTACCGAACACCGGGGAGCTGTTTTTT
TRBV6-5	.	TRBD1	TRBJ1-1	CASISRDRGNTEAFF	TGTGCCAGCATCTCCCGGGACAGGGGTAACACTGAAGCTTTCTTT
TRBV15	.	TRBD2	TRBJ2-2	CATSRDPPVTSGPYTGELFF	TGTGCCACCAGCAGAGACCCGCCGGTGACTAGCGGGCCCTACACCGGGGAGCTGTTTTTT
TRBV5-1	.	.	TRBJ2-3	CASSPRLNEDTQYF	TGCGCCAGCAGCCCCCGGTTAAACGAGGATACGCAGTATTTT
TRBV5-4	.	.	TRBJ2-5	CASSPIRGSKETQYF	TGTGCCAGCAGCCCCATCCGGGGATCAAAAGAGACCCAGTACTTC
TRBV5-6	.	.	TRBJ1-5	CASSLAGSAQHF	TGTGCCAGCAGCTTGGCTGGATCAGCGCAGCATTTT
TRBV10-3	.	.	TRBJ2-3	CAISESPGAPDTQYF	TGTGCCATCAGTGAGTCCCCCGGTGCCCCAGATACGCAGTATTTT